A single sample is the source of the 13 T cell receptor beta chains below, sequenced in a study of blood T cell repertoires in COVID-19. TCRdb's copy holds only in-frame clones and misses some; the assay was immunoSEQ multiplex PCR. The sample holds 220,000 or so clones; 65% to 85% are singletons and the top ten take 2.3%. The sample taken for sequencing was peripheral blood. These receptors came from a woman between 55 and 75 years old with acute or convalescent COVID-19.

V and J are TRBV10-3 and TRBJ1-5; no definite D call. Germline V gene lookup returns CDR1 ENHRY and CDR2 SYGVKD. This CDR3 is built from 13 residues. V gave up 10 bases and J gave up 1 base, with 11 bases separating them. Here the CDR3 DNA reads TGTGCCACCACCCCGCAGAGCAATCAGCCCCAGCATTTT. Translated, it gives CATTPQSNQPQHF.

The rearrangement links TRBV4-3 to TRBJ1-1; tentatively, D is TRBD1 (6 bases). CDR1 and CDR2 from the germline V gene are LGHNA and YSLEER. CDR3 size: 15 residues. Trimming removed 5 bases from V and 4 bases from J, with 17 bases in between. The CDR3 region is CASSGTRSASTEAFF. CDR3 coding DNA: TGCGCCAGCAGCGGGACACGATCAGCGAGCACTGAAGCTTTCTTT.

J is TRBJ2-5 and V is TRBV7-3; TRBD2 matches 10 bases. Germline CDR1 and CDR2: SGHTA and FQGTGA. The CDR3 contains 13 residues. V lost 5 bases, J lost 7 bases, and 4 bases stayed unmatched. DNA for the CDR3: TGTGCCAGCAGCGCTACTAGCGGGACGACCCAGTACTTC. This gives the protein CASSATSGTTQYF. The entire variable domain, with the rest obtained from reference TRBV7-3 and TRBJ2-5, is as follows: GAGVSQTPSNKVTEKGKYVELRCDPISGHTALYWYRQSLGQGPEFLIYFQGTGAADDSGLPNDRFFAVRPEGSVSTLKIQRTERGDSAVYLCASSATSGTTQYFGPGTRLLVL.

A single count supports this clone. The V call is TRBV30, the J call TRBJ2-7; 14 nucleotides align to TRBD2. CDR1 and CDR2 (germline): GTSNPN, SVGIG (reference sequence). This CDR3 has 13 amino acids. With 3 bases clipped from V and 6 bases from J, the junction kept 1 base outside the gene matches. CDR3 sequence reads: CAWRTSGGAEQYF. CDR3 bases: TGTGCCTGGAGGACTAGCGGGGGGGCCGAGCAGTACTTC.

The V gene is TRBV2, the J gene TRBJ1-1, with D hard to call. V dropped 7 bases and J dropped 3 bases, with 12 bases sitting between them. The CDR3 covers 13 residues. Germline V CDR1 and CDR2: SNHLY, FYNNEI. CDR3 loop: CASNGRSDTEAFF. CDR3 in DNA: TGTGCCAGCAACGGGAGGTCAGACACTGAAGCTTTCTTT.

The chain employs TRBV30 and TRBJ1-5; D gene uncertain. Germline V gene lookup returns CDR1 GTSNPN and CDR2 SVGIG (reference sequence). Trimming took off 0 bases at V and 7 bases at J, with 13 bases between the two ends. CDR3 length: 14 amino acids. CDR3 sequence reads: CAWSVLAGGQPQHF. CDR3 bases: TGTGCCTGGAGTGTACTGGCTGGAGGGCAGCCCCAGCATTTT.

This rearrangement joins TRBV18 to TRBJ2-7, with a weak D call TRBD2 (6 bases). Germline-derived CDR1 and CDR2 are KGHSH and LQKENI. The V end was cut by 6 bases, the J end by 6 bases, with 18 bases between. The CDR3 is made up of 14 amino acids. CDR3 nucleotide sequence: TGTGCCAGCTCCCCCGCGGGCGGGGTATCCGAGCAGTACTTC. Its protein is CASSPAGGVSEQYF.

The chain recombines TRBV7-2 with TRBJ2-1; 9 positions match TRBD2. V shed 2 bases, J shed 4 bases, and the junction held 0 bases outside the gene matches. In germline, CDR1 is SGHTA, CDR2 FQGNSA. This CDR3 has 14 residues. The CDR3 sequence is CASSLTSGYNEQFF. CDR3 DNA: TGTGCCAGCAGCTTAACTAGCGGGTACAATGAGCAGTTCTTC.

The CDR3: CASSYQSRGSPNEKLFF. DNA for the CDR3: TGTGCCAGCAGTTACCAATCCAGGGGCAGTCCTAATGAAAAACTGTTTTTT. This sequence joins TRBV7-2 and TRBJ1-4; D perhaps matches TRBD1 (6 bases). CDR3 length: 17 residues. V was shortened by 6 bases and J by 3 bases, with 20 bases between the two germline ends. Germline lookup yields CDR1 SGHTA and CDR2 FQGNSA.

The CDR3 DNA reads as TGTGCCAGCAGCAAAAGGCGGCGTGCGGAACCCCAAGAGACCCAGTACTTC. Amino acids: CASSKRRRAEPQETQYF. V gene TRBV21-1 combines with J gene TRBJ2-5; TRBD2 reflects the table's D call only, with no check against the DNA. TRBV21-1 is a listed pseudogene. The CDR3 runs to 17 residues.

V is TRBV7-9 and J is TRBJ1-4; TRBD1 matches at 8 bases. Trimming took 3 bases from V and 4 from J; bases not matched to a gene: 7. The CDR3 is 16 residues long. CDR1 is SEHNR and CDR2 is FQNEAQ in the germline V gene (reference sequence). The CDR3 loop is CASSLPEGQVNEKLFF. In nucleotides, the CDR3 is TGTGCCAGCAGCTTGCCAGAGGGACAGGTTAATGAAAAACTGTTTTTT.

The chain uses TRBV5-1 and TRBJ1-3; 7 bases match TRBD1. The CDR3 extends over 14 amino acids. Germline loops: CDR1 SGHRS, CDR2 YFSETQ. The V gene end was trimmed by 0 bases and the J gene end by 6 bases; junction bases not matched to a gene: 3. The CDR3 spells CASSLEGAVNTIYF. The CDR3 bases are TGCGCCAGCAGCTTGGAGGGGGCCGTAAACACCATATATTTT.

Worth noting for this clone: The sample carries other DNA sequences with the same CDR3. V and J are TRBV7-9 and TRBJ1-2; maybe TRBD1 (6 bases). The CDR3 runs 12 residues. The ends were cut back, 5 bases at V and 6 bases at J, with 10 bases in the middle. The germline CDR1 and CDR2 sequences are SEHNR and FQNEAQ (reference sequence). The CDR3 reads CASSPQGNGYTF. CDR3 DNA sequence: TGTGCCAGCAGCCCCCAGGGGAATGGCTACACCTTC.